These 10 T cell receptor beta chains share one sample of origin, sequenced in a study of blood T cell repertoires in COVID-19. Sequencing was performed with immunoSEQ multiplex PCR; in TCRdb, only in-frame clones are kept and a portion is missing. The sample shows roughly 220,000 clones, around 84% of them seen only once. Source material: PBMCs or T cells enriched from blood (not recorded which). These receptor sequences come from a woman between 40 and 55 years old who had recovered from COVID-19.

The J gene is TRBJ1-1, the V gene TRBV25-1, with 7 bases identical to TRBD1. The V gene's germline CDR1 is MGHDK and CDR2 SYGVNS. CDR3 length equals 13 residues. Trimming cost V 7 bases and J 5 bases; bases outside gene matches: 7. CDR3 coding DNA: TGTGCCAGCACAGACAGGGAGTGGACTGAAGCTTTCTTT. Its protein is CASTDREWTEAFF.

CDR3 DNA sequence: TGTGCCAGCAGCCCTCCTCGGAATTCACCCCTCCACTTT. Translated, it gives CASSPPRNSPLHF. The chain recombines TRBV28 with TRBJ1-6, with D unclear. This CDR3 has 13 residues. Germline V CDR1 and CDR2: MDHEN, SYDVKM. Trimming pared 6 bases from V and 7 bases from J, leaving 10 bases between. Based on the CDR3 plus reference TRBV28 and TRBJ1-6, the full variable domain is DVKVTQSSRYLVKRTGEKVFLECVQDMDHENMFWYRQDPGLGLRLIYFSYDVKMKEKGDIPEGYSVSREKKERFSLILESASTNQTSMYLCASSPPRNSPLHFGNGTRLTVT.

This clone was observed once. The gene calls are TRBV7-2 and TRBJ1-2, with 8 bases aligning to TRBD1. The J segment lost 3 bases and the V segment lost 2 bases, leaving 8 bases of the junction unmatched. CDR1 and CDR2 (germline): SGHTA, FQGNSA. This CDR3 is 16 amino acids long. CDR3 amino acids: CASSLSGGAFDYGYTF. The CDR3 DNA follows: TGTGCCAGCAGCTTATCAGGGGGCGCCTTTGACTATGGCTACACCTTC.

The chain uses TRBV28 and TRBJ2-2; 8 bases map to TRBD2. This CDR3 contains 18 residues. CDR1 and CDR2 (germline): MDHEN, SYDVKM. V gave up 2 bases and J gave up 4 bases; unmatched junction bases: 12. The CDR3, as DNA: TGTGCCAGCAGTTTAACGTATTCGCTAGCGGGCGCCACCGGGGAGCTGTTTTTT. Its translation: CASSLTYSLAGATGELFF.

This chain connects TRBV13 to TRBJ1-1, with a tentative D call TRBD1 (5 bases). V was shortened by 2 bases and J by 0 bases, with 10 bases between the two germline ends. Germline CDR1 PRHDT, CDR2 FYEKMQ (reference sequence). This CDR3 has 15 amino acids. Here the CDR3 reads CASSLSPRVNTEAFF. CDR3 nucleotides: TGTGCCAGCAGCTTAAGTCCCAGGGTGAACACTGAAGCTTTCTTT.

The chain carries TRBV5-4 and TRBJ2-2; D perhaps matches TRBD2 (6 bases). The CDR3 has 14 residues. Germline V gene data show CDR1 as SGHNT and CDR2 as YYREEE (reference sequence). Between the trimmed V and J ends, which lost 0 bases and 7 bases, there was a span of 10 bases. CDR3 loop: CASSLGPRGGELFF. The CDR3 DNA reads TGTGCCAGCAGCTTGGGACCGCGGGGCGGGGAGCTGTTTTTT.

This rearrangement joins TRBV5-6 to TRBJ2-6; TRBD1 aligns across 10 bases. CDR1 is SGHDT and CDR2 is YYEEEE in the germline V gene. The CDR3 totals 16 residues. Losses at the gene ends were 5 bases for V and 4 bases for J; bases not matched to a gene: 6. The CDR3 DNA is TGTGCCAGCAGTTGGGACAGGGGTTCGGGGGCCAACGTCCTGACTTTC. Encoded protein: CASSWDRGSGANVLTF.

This clone was detected once. The rearrangement uses TRBV9 and TRBJ1-2; a possible D gene is TRBD1 (6 bases). CDR1 is SGDLS and CDR2 is YYNGEE in the germline V gene. V lost 4 bases to trimming and J lost 3 bases, with 16 bases between them. The CDR3 contains 15 residues. The CDR3, as DNA: TGTGCCAGCAGCCCCCAGGTTCAGGGGTACTATGGCTACACCTTC. This encodes CASSPQVQGYYGYTF.

The chain uses TRBV4-3 and TRBJ2-1, with D tentatively TRBD2 (8 bases). This CDR3 contains 16 residues. Trimming removed 3 bases from V and 5 bases from J, with 17 bases in between. CDR1 LGHNA and CDR2 YSLEER come from the germline V gene. The CDR3 coding sequence is TGCGCCAGCAGCCAGGGGACAGCGGGACTAGACAATGAGCAGTTCTTC. Translated: CASSQGTAGLDNEQFF.

The chain links TRBV20-1 to TRBJ1-1, with 7 bases lining up with TRBD1. CDR1 and CDR2 from the germline V gene are DFQATT and SNEGSKA (reference sequence). With 6 bases clipped from V and 11 bases from J, the junction kept 6 bases outside the gene matches. This CDR3 is 10 amino acids long. The DNA for the CDR3 is TGCAGTGCGGAGAGGGGGCTGGCTTTCTTT. This encodes CSAERGLAFF.